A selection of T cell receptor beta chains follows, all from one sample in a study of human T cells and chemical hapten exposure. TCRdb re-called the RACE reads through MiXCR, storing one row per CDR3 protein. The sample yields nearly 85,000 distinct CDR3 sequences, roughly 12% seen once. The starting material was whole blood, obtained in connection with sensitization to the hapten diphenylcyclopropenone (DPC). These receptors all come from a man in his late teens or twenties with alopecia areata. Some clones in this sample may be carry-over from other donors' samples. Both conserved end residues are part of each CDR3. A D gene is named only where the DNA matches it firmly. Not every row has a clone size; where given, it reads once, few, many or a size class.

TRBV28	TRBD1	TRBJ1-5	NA	TGTGCCAGCAGGAGCCGGGACAGAGATAGCAATCAGCCCCAGCATTTT	CASRSRDRDSNQPQHF
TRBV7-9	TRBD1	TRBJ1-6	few	TGTGCCAGCGCCGGGACAGGAAGCCCACCCCTCCACTTT	CASAGTGSPPLHF
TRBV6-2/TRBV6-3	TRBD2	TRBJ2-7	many	TGTGCCAGCATCCAGCGGGGGGCCGACTCCTACGAGCAGTACTTC	CASIQRGADSYEQYF
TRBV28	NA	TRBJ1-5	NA	TGTGCCAGCGATCCCAACGGGGAACAGCCCCAGCATTTT	CASDPNGEQPQHF
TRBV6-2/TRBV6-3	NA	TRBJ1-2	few	TGTGCCAGCAGTTACTCCCGGGGATCGGCGAACACCTTC	CASSYSRGSANTF
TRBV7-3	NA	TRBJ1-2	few	TGTGCCAGCAGCTTCGACGCTAACTATGGCTACACCTTC	CASSFDANYGYTF
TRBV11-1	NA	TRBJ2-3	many	TGTGCCAGCAGCTCGAACCTAGAGGGGTGGGGGACAGATACGCAGTATTTT	CASSSNLEGWGTDTQYF
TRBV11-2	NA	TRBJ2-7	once	TGTGCCAGCAGCTTATCCGGGGAACGGGCGGATTCCTACGAGCAGTACTTC	CASSLSGERADSYEQYF
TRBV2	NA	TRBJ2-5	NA	TGTGCCAGCCGTAGGGCTGAGACCCAGTACTTC	CASRRAETQYF
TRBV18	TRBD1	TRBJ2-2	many	TGTGCCAGCTCACCACCGGGGACAGGGAACACCGGGGAGCTGTTTTTT	CASSPPGTGNTGELFF
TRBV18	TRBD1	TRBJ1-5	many	TGTGCCAGCTCATCTGGACAGGTGAAGCAGCCCCAGCATTTT	CASSSGQVKQPQHF
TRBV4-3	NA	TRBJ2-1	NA	TGCGCCAGCAGCCAAGGTTTCAATGAGCAGTTCTTC	CASSQGFNEQFF
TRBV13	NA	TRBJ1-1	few	TGTGCCAGCAGCTTAAATGCGGTGGAGATGAACACTGAAGCTTTCTTT	CASSLNAVEMNTEAFF
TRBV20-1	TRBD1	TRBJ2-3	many	TGCAGTGCTACTGCTGGACAGGGGGTGTCCACAGATACGCAGTATTTT	CSATAGQGVSTDTQYF
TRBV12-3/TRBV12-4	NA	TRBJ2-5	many	TGTGCCAGCAGTTTGACTCCGAGGCGGCAAGAGACCCAGTACTTC	CASSLTPRRQETQYF
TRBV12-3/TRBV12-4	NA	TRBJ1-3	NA	TGTGCCAGCAGTCCTTTACACAACGCTATATATTTT	CASSPLHNAIYF
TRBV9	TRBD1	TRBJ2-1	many	TGTGCCAACCGACAGGGGTTTAACAATGAGCAGTTCTTC	CANRQGFNNEQFF
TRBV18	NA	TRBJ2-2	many	TGTGCCAGCTCACCACGGGAGACCAACACCGGGGAGCTGTTTTTT	CASSPRETNTGELFF
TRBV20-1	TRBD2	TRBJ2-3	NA	TGCAGTGCCACGCGGGTCGGGGGGAAATCAGATACGCAGTATTTT	CSATRVGGKSDTQYF
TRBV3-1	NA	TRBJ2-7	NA	TGTGCCAGCAGCCCATCCGGGCCAGGGCGGCACGAGCAGTACTTC	CASSPSGPGRHEQYF
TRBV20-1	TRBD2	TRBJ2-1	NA	TGCAGTGCCCCGACCCACGGGGGGAATGAGCAGTTCTTC	CSAPTHGGNEQFF
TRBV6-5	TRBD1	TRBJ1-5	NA	TGTGCCAGCAGTTCCTTGGGACAGGGTGCTTGGCAGCCCCAGCATTTT	CASSSLGQGAWQPQHF
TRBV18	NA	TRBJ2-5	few	TGTGCCAGCTCGGCTGGAGGAGGAATAATGCGTGGGACCCAGTACTTC	CASSAGGGIMRGTQYF
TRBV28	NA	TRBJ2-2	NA	TGTGCCAGCAGTTTTGAGTGGGACGGGGAGCTGTTTTTT	CASSFEWDGELFF
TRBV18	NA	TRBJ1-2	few	TGTGCCAGCTCAATTGGACAGACTAACTATGGCTACACCTTC	CASSIGQTNYGYTF
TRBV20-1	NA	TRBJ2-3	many	TGCAGTGCCAGTACCCTAACTAGAGCGGAACCCACAGATACGCAGTATTTT	CSASTLTRAEPTDTQYF
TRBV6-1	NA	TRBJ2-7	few	TGTGCCAGCAGTGACGGTCTTGGGTTCTCCTACGAGCAGTACTTC	CASSDGLGFSYEQYF
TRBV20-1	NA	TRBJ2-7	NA	TGCAGTGCTAGAGTTTCGGCAGGCCTCTACGAGCAGTACTTC	CSARVSAGLYEQYF
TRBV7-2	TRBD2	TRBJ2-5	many	TGTGCCAGCAGCTTATGGGCGGGGGTCTCACAAGAGACCCAGTACTTC	CASSLWAGVSQETQYF
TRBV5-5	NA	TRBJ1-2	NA	TGTGCCAGCAGCTCATCTCGCTGGCTATGGACCTTC	CASSSSRWLWTF
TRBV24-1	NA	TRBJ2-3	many	TGTGCCACCAGTGAGCGGGGCACAGATACGCAGTATTTT	CATSERGTDTQYF
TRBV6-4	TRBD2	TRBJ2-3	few	TGTGCCAGCAGTGACTCGGCGGGGGGAAGCACAGATACGCAGTATTTT	CASSDSAGGSTDTQYF
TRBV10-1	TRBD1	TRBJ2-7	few	TGCGCCAGCAGTGAGTCGAGGGGGCAAGCCTTCGAGCAGTACTTC	CASSESRGQAFEQYF
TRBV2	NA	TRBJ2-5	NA	TGTGCCAGCAGTGAGGTCGGGGAGACCCAGTACTTC	CASSEVGETQYF
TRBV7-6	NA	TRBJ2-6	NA	TGTGCCAGCAGCTTGACATACAGCTCTGGGGCCAACGTCCTGACTTTC	CASSLTYSSGANVLTF
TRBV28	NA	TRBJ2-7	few	TGTGCCAGCAGCGGTTGGGGCCACGAGCAGTACTTC	CASSGWGHEQYF
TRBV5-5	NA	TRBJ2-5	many	TGTGCCAGCAGCACGGACATCCAAGAGACCCAGTACTTC	CASSTDIQETQYF
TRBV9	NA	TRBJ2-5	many	TGTGCCAGCAGCGTAGCTGCCCGGGAGACCCAGTACTTC	CASSVAARETQYF
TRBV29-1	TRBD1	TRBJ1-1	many	TGCAGCGTTGAGGGAGGGACAGGGAGGACTGAAGCTTTCTTT	CSVEGGTGRTEAFF
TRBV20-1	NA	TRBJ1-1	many	TGCAGTGCTAGTTCCGGGGGCGCCGACACTGAAGCTTTCTTT	CSASSGGADTEAFF
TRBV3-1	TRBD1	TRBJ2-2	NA	TGTGCCAGCAGCCACGGGGACAGGGGGAGTCTGAACACCGGGGAGCTGTTTTTT	CASSHGDRGSLNTGELFF
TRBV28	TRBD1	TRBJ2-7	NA	TGTGCCAGCTTTAGCAGGGGGTCCTTCCCCTACGAGCAGTACTTC	CASFSRGSFPYEQYF
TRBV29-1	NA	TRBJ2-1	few	TGCAGCGTTGAAGTATCCCTAGTGGGAAATGAGCAGTTCTTC	CSVEVSLVGNEQFF
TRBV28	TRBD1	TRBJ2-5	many	TGTGCCAGCAGGAGGACAGGGCAGTTGGAGACCCAGTACTTC	CASRRTGQLETQYF
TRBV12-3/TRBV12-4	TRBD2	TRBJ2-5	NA	TGTGCCAGCAGCGCACAGGGACTAGCGGACCAAGAGACCCAGTACTTC	CASSAQGLADQETQYF
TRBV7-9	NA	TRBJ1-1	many	TGTGCCAGCAGCTTAGAGAAGGTTATGATACCTGAAGCTTTCTTT	CASSLEKVMIPEAFF
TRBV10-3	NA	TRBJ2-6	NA	TGTGCCATCGGACAGGGAGGGACCGGGGCCAACGTCCTGACTTTC	CAIGQGGTGANVLTF
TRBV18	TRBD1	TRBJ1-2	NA	TGTGCCAGCTCACCGCCCGGACAGGGGTATGGCTACACCTTC	CASSPPGQGYGYTF
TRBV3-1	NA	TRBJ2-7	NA	TGTGCCAGCAGCCAAGCTCGGGGGTCCTACGAGCAGTACTTC	CASSQARGSYEQYF
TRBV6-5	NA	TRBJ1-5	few	TGTGCCAGCAGTTACCAGGGCAGCAATCAGCCCCAGCATTTT	CASSYQGSNQPQHF
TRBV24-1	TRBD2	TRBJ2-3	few	TGTGCCACCAGTGATGCAACTAGCGGGCAGACAGATACGCAGTATTTT	CATSDATSGQTDTQYF
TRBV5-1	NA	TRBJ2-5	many	TGCGCCAGCAGCTTGGGTCTGACGCAGGGAGGAGAGACCCAGTACTTC	CASSLGLTQGGETQYF
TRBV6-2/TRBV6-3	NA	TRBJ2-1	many	TGTGCCAGCAGTTACTCCCGTCTCAGGGGATCCTACAATGAGCAGTTCTTC	CASSYSRLRGSYNEQFF
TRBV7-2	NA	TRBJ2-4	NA	TGTGCCAGCAGCAGAGGACCTGCTTTTGGGAACATTCAGTACTTC	CASSRGPAFGNIQYF
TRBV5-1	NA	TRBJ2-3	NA	TGCGCCAGCAGCTTAAGCCCAGGTCCCACAGATACGCAGTATTTT	CASSLSPGPTDTQYF
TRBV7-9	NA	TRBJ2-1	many	TGTGCCAGCAGCCCGATACCTGTTCTGGCAGCCCCAGCCTACAATGAGCAGTTCTTC	CASSPIPVLAAPAYNEQFF